This T cell receptor (beta chain) was documented in a study of blood T cell repertoires in COVID-19. Study at large: Whether acute or convalescent, the COVID-19 samples came from the United States, Italy and Spain.

In the authors' methods: Estimates of nucleated cell counts were drawn from the amplification of reference gene primers. Assay used: immunoSEQ multiplex PCR; TCRdb lists only in-frame clones, some missing. That table supplies the V and J calls and clone size; D and trimming were determined from the DNA. This table has approximately 300,000 clones, over 85% appearing once. Self-reported history from a screening survey and questionnaire set each donor's cohort. Cohort 3 donors counted as recovered after two negative PCRs, clearance, or resolved symptoms. CDR1 SNHLY and CDR2 FYNNEI come from the germline V gene. V was shortened by 0 bases and J by 6 bases, with 19 bases between the two germline ends. CDR3 length: 17 residues.

Sequenced: PBMCs or T cells enriched from blood (not recorded which). The clonotype was recovered from a man aged 55 to 70 who had recovered from COVID-19. This chain links TRBV2 with TRBJ2-3; D is unresolved. The CDR3 DNA is TGTGCCAGCAGTGAAGCGTGGCTAGTCCTTTTTGAGGATACGCAGTATTTT. It is translated as CASSEAWLVLFEDTQYF.